The table lists the clone carrying this T cell receptor beta chain with a few counts. No antigen is known for it. Libraries of naive CD8 cells were prepared from approximately 20,000 to 1,000,000 sorted cells using 10%, 30% or 50% RNA. This sample was taken from a study of molecular identifiers for immune sequencing clone quantification. Points from the study as a whole: Should identical TCR molecules share a barcode, the sizes of highly expanded clones could be underestimated. The share of molecules held by clones above 20 RNA copies was over 97% in effector cells and under 1% in naive cells.

Each CDR3 protein gets one entry after TCRdb re-called the PCR reads with MiXCR. The repertoire consists of about half a million distinct CDR3 sequences, with about 25% occurring once and the leading ten covering 0.7% to 0.9%. The CDR3 spans 12 residues. The V end lost 5 bases, the J end lost 4 bases, and 11 bases lay between the germline ends. Germline CDR1 and CDR2: DFQATT and SNEGSKA (reference sequence). Sequenced input: naive CD8+ T cells from blood, with Jurkat cell RNA spiked in. Subset denoted: FACS-sorted CD8+CD4-CCR7+CD45RA+ naive T cells. This sequence originates from a human donor in good health. Some libraries in this study had Jurkat cell RNA spiked in. This chain joins TRBV20-1 and TRBJ1-1; D gene ambiguous. CDR3 sequence (DNA): TGCAGTGCTTTAGAACGGGTCACTGAAGCTTTCTTT. Amino acid sequence: CSALERVTEAFF.